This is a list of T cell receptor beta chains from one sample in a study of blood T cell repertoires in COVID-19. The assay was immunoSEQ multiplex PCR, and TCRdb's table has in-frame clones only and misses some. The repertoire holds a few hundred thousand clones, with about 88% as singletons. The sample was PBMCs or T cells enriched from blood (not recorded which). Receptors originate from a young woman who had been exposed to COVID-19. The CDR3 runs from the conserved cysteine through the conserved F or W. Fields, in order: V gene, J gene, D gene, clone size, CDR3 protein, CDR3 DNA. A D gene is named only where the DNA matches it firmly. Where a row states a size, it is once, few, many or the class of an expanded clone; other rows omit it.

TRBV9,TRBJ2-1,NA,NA,CASSVDPQGTYNEQFF,TGTGCCAGCAGCGTAGACCCTCAGGGGACCTACAATGAGCAGTTCTTC
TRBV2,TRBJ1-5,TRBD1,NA,CASRGQGGQPQHF,TGTGCCAGCAGAGGACAGGGCGGACAGCCCCAGCATTTT
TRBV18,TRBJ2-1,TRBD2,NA,CASHPIAGPSYNEQFF,TGTGCCAGCCATCCTATAGCGGGGCCGTCCTACAATGAGCAGTTCTTC
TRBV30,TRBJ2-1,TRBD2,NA,CAWSVYLTSGRYNEQFF,TGTGCCTGGAGTGTATATTTGACTAGCGGTAGATACAATGAGCAGTTCTTC
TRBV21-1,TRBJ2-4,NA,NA,CASSAPLTRAKNIQYF,TGTGCCAGCAGCGCACCGTTAACAAGAGCCAAAAACATTCAGTACTTC
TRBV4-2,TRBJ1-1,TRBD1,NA,CASSQEGGAMNTEAFF,TGTGCCAGCAGCCAAGAAGGGGGCGCAATGAACACTGAAGCTTTCTTT
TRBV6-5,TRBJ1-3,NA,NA,CASSYLPPGNGNTIYF,TGTGCCAGCAGTTACCTCCCCCCCGGGAATGGAAACACCATATATTTT
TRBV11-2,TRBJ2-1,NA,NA,CASSLEGGTYNEQFF,TGTGCCAGCAGCTTAGAAGGGGGAACCTACAATGAGCAGTTCTTC
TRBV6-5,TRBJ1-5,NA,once,CASRPGPGNQPQHF,TGTGCCAGCAGGCCCGGCCCCGGGAATCAGCCCCAGCATTTT
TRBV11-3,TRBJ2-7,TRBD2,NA,CASSTTSLASGGLSYEQYF,TGTGCCAGCAGCACCACGTCGTTGGCTAGCGGGGGGCTGTCCTACGAGCAGTACTTC
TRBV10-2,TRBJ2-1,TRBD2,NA,CASRDPGLAGGYDEQFF,TGCGCCAGCAGAGACCCGGGACTAGCGGGGGGGTACGATGAGCAGTTCTTC
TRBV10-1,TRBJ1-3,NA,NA,CASSPDSSGNTIYF,TGCGCCAGCAGCCCGGACAGCTCTGGAAACACCATATATTTT
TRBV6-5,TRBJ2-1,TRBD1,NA,CASRTGQGAAEQFF,TGTGCCAGCAGAACGGGACAGGGGGCAGCTGAGCAGTTCTTC
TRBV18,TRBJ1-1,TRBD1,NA,CASSLTGGGVNTEAFF,TGTGCCAGCTCATTAACAGGGGGTGGTGTGAACACTGAAGCTTTCTTT
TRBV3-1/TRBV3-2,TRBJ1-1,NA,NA,CASSQDLRGGLNTEAFF,TGTGCCAGCAGCCAAGATTTGCGGGGCGGTCTGAACACTGAAGCTTTCTTT
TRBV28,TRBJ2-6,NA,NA,CASSLRGRASPGANVLTF,TGTGCCAGCAGTTTAAGGGGCCGGGCGTCTCCCGGGGCCAACGTCCTGACTTTC
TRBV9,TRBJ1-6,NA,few,CASSALERGTPLHF,TGTGCCAGCAGCGCCCTTGAAAGGGGCACCCCCCTCCACTTT
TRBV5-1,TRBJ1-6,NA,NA,CASSLDSSYNSPLHF,TGCGCCAGCAGCTTAGATAGCTCCTATAATTCACCCCTCCACTTT
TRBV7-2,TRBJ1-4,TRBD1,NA,CASSPRQGRGGKLFF,TGTGCCAGCAGCCCACGACAGGGCAGGGGTGGAAAACTGTTTTTT
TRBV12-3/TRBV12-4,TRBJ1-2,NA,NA,CASSNSPGYTF,TGTGCCAGCAGTAACTCCCCTGGCTACACCTTC
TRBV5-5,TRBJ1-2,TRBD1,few,CASSLGHPGQGRGYTF,TGTGCCAGCAGCTTGGGTCACCCGGGACAGGGTCGCGGCTACACCTTC
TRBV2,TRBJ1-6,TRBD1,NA,CASSPTGTGGGSPLHF,TGTGCCAGCAGTCCCACCGGGACAGGGGGCGGTTCACCCCTCCACTTT
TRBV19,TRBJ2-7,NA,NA,CASSSPAGSPYEQYF,TGTGCCAGTAGTAGCCCCGCGGGGTCCCCCTACGAGCAGTACTTC
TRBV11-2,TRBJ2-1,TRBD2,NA,CASSDRPPGGLFNEQFF,TGTGCCAGCAGCGACCGTCCCCCGGGGGGGTTATTCAATGAGCAGTTCTTC
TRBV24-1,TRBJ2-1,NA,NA,CATSDFPTGSNEQFF,TGTGCCACCAGTGATTTCCCGACAGGCAGCAATGAGCAGTTCTTC
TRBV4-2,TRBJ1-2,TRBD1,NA,CASSQDQGQGLYGYTF,TGTGCCAGCAGCCAAGATCAGGGACAGGGACTCTATGGCTACACCTTC
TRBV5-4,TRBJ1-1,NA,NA,CASSLQENTEAFF,TGTGCCAGCAGCTTACAGGAGAACACTGAAGCTTTCTTT
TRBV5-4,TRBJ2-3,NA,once,CASSWMGATPDTQYF,TGTGCCAGCAGCTGGATGGGAGCTACGCCAGATACGCAGTATTTT
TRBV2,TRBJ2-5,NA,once,CASSDLVGGQATQYF,TGTGCCAGCAGTGATCTTGTGGGGGGGCAGGCGACCCAGTACTTC
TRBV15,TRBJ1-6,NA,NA,CATSPKGVGAPLPLHF,TGTGCCACCAGCCCCAAAGGGGTAGGGGCCCCCTTGCCCCTCCACTTT
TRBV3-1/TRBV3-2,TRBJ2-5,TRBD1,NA,CASSQGQGAWETQYF,TGTGCCAGCAGCCAAGGACAGGGGGCGTGGGAGACCCAGTACTTC
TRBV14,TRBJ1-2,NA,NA,CASSQGRYYGYTF,TGTGCCAGCAGCCAGGGCAGGTACTATGGCTACACCTTC
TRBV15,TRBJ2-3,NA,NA,CATSRGREGADTQYF,TGTGCCACCAGCAGAGGGAGGGAAGGTGCAGATACGCAGTATTTT
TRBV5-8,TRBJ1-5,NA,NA,CASSLSAENSNQPQHF,TGTGCCAGCAGCTTGTCGGCGGAGAATAGCAATCAGCCCCAGCATTTT
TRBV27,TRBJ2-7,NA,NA,CASSYTGGGYEQYF,TGTGCCAGCAGTTACACAGGGGGGGGATACGAGCAGTACTTC
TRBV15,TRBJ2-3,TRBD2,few,CATSSGGLAGPTQYF,TGTGCCACCAGCAGCGGGGGACTAGCGGGTCCGACGCAGTATTTT
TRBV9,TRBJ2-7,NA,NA,CASSARAQSYEQYF,TGTGCCAGCAGCGCCAGGGCCCAATCCTACGAGCAGTACTTC
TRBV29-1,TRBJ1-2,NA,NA,CSVVLTGPYGYTF,TGCAGCGTTGTCCTGACAGGCCCCTATGGCTACACCTTC
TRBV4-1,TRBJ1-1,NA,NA,CASSQDGPANTEAFF,TGCGCCAGCAGCCAAGATGGCCCTGCGAACACTGAAGCTTTCTTT
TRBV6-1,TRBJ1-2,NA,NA,CASSERQGTNYGYTF,TGTGCCAGCAGTGAGCGGCAGGGAACTAACTATGGCTACACCTTC
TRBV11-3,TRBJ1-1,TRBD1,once,CASSARRGANTEAFF,TGTGCCAGCAGCGCGCGCAGGGGGGCCAACACTGAAGCTTTCTTT
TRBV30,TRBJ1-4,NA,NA,CAWSVWGQLFF,TGTGCCTGGAGTGTATGGGGGCAGCTGTTTTTT
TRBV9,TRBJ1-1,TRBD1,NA,CASSVAGGGAGQANTEAFF,TGTGCCAGCAGCGTAGCCGGGGGAGGGGCGGGACAGGCGAACACTGAAGCTTTCTTT
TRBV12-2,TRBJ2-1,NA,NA,CASRLPPGLAGKHLPYNEQFF,TGTGCAAGTCGCTTACCCCCGGGACTAGCGGGGAAGCACTTACCCTACAATGAGCAGTTCTTC